These 30 T cell receptor beta chains share one sample of origin, sequenced in a study of identical twins. TCRdb reprocessed the 5' RACE reads via MiXCR and lists one record per CDR3 protein. The sample has 690,000 or so distinct CDR3 sequences, approximately 9% seen once; the top ten hold approximately 0.89%. The data also belong to a second study, concerning yellow fever vaccine responses in identical twins.

The sequenced sample was PBMCs. The receptors shown here come from a woman aged 18-29 years in good health.

V usage is TRBV6-5 and J usage is TRBJ2-1; tentative D call: TRBD1 (6 bases). V dropped 3 bases and J dropped 6 bases, with 9 bases sitting between them. CDR1 is MNHEY, CDR2 SVGAGI, per germline. The CDR3 has 13 amino acids. CDR3: CASSYGQINEQFF. The CDR3 DNA reads as TGTGCCAGCAGTTATGGACAGATCAATGAGCAGTTCTTC.

This clonotype appeared many times. This sequence joins TRBV15 and TRBJ2-1, with TRBD2 identical over 9 bases. The CDR3 covers 14 residues. The V gene's germline CDR1 is LNHNV and CDR2 YYDKDF (reference sequence). Trimming at V came to 5 bases and at J to 4 bases, leaving 3 bases not matched to a gene. CDR3 amino acids: CATSRTSEYNEQFF. The DNA of the CDR3 is TGTGCCACCAGCCGGACTAGCGAATACAATGAGCAGTTCTTC.

The J gene is TRBJ2-5, the V gene TRBV28; 8 nucleotides match TRBD2. The J segment lost 1 base and the V segment lost 4 bases, leaving 14 bases of the junction unmatched. Looked up from germline, CDR1 is MDHEN and CDR2 is SYDVKM. This CDR3 contains 18 residues. The chain's CDR3 is CASSSPGSGGTSQETQYF. In DNA, the CDR3 is TGTGCCAGCAGTTCTCCGGGGAGCGGGGGAACCTCCCAAGAGACCCAGTACTTC.

In its sample, this clonotype was seen a few times. This CDR3 reads CASSFYLAGRQSTGELFF. The CDR3 nucleotides read TGTGCCAGCAGCTTTTATCTAGCGGGCCGCCAGAGTACCGGGGAGCTGTTTTTT. The rearrangement links TRBV7-8 to TRBJ2-2; TRBD2 matches at 8 bases. CDR1 and CDR2 (germline): SGHVS, FQNEAQ. V trimming: 3 bases; J trimming: 5 bases; junction bases outside the gene matches: 14. This CDR3 spans 18 amino acids. Based on the CDR3 plus reference TRBV7-8 and TRBJ2-2, the full variable domain is GAGVSQSPRYKVAKRGQDVALRCDPISGHVSLFWYQQALGQGPEFLTYFQNEAQLDKSGLPSDRFFAERPEGSVSTLKIQRTQQEDSAVYLCASSFYLAGRQSTGELFFGEGSRLTVL.

This clonotype has more than one count but fewer than ten. The chain is built from TRBV2 and TRBJ2-5; 11 bases fit TRBD2. Germline V gene sequence: CDR1 SNHLY, CDR2 FYNNEI. The length of the CDR3 is 14 residues. Germline trimming cut 2 bases from V and 14 bases from J; bases unmatched to any gene: 10. This chain's CDR3 is CASSETSGGPFSYF. The DNA for the CDR3 is TGTGCCAGCAGTGAAACTAGCGGGGGCCCCTTTTCCTACTTC.

This chain connects TRBV20-1 to TRBJ2-3; D is possibly TRBD2 (6 bases). The CDR3 is made up of 16 amino acids. Trimming took off 0 bases at V and 0 bases at J, with 13 bases between the two ends. Germline loops: CDR1 DFQATT, CDR2 SNEGSKA (reference sequence). The CDR3 nucleotides are TGCAGTGCTAGAGATCTGATGGGGGGTAGCACAGATACGCAGTATTTT. This translates into CSARDLMGGSTDTQYF.

This clonotype has only a few counts. The chain is built from TRBV11-1 and TRBJ2-1; 13 bases line up with TRBD2. This CDR3 spans 20 amino acids. Germline V CDR1 and CDR2: SGHAT, FQDESV (reference sequence). With 6 bases clipped from V and 3 bases from J, the junction kept 17 bases outside the gene matches. CDR3 nucleotides: TGTGCCAGCAGTGATGGATCGCGGACTAGCGGGAGTTCTGGCTACAATGAGCAGTTCTTC. It encodes CASSDGSRTSGSSGYNEQFF.

V gene TRBV28 combines with J gene TRBJ1-1; D is perhaps TRBD1 (5 bases). Trimming took 5 bases from V and 0 from J, leaving 7 bases between them. This CDR3 contains 13 residues. The germline gives CDR1 MDHEN, CDR2 SYDVKM. CDR3 in amino acids: CASSEGLNTEAFF. CDR3 sequence (DNA): TGTGCCAGCAGTGAGGGACTGAACACTGAAGCTTTCTTT.

This clonotype was counted many times. The J gene is TRBJ2-7, the V gene TRBV7-9; TRBD1 matches 8 bases. The V and J ends lost 2 bases and 5 bases, in that order; junction bases with no gene match: 8. Germline CDR1 and CDR2: SEHNR and FQNEAQ (reference sequence). The CDR3 covers 15 residues. The CDR3 protein is CASSLMKQGVNEQYF. Here the CDR3 DNA reads TGTGCCAGCAGCTTAATGAAACAGGGGGTTAACGAGCAGTACTTC.

This clonotype was observed a few times. The chain has TRBV6-2 or TRBV6-3 and TRBJ2-7; TRBD2 agrees at 7 bases. This CDR3 spans 14 amino acids. The V gene's germline CDR1 is MNHEY and CDR2 SVGEGT. V gave up 6 bases and J gave up 2 bases; unmatched junction bases: 7. CDR3 sequence reads: CASSFGGNTYEQYF. CDR3 in DNA: TGTGCCAGCAGCTTCGGGGGGAATACCTACGAGCAGTACTTC.

This chain connects TRBV29-1 to TRBJ2-7, with D perhaps assigned TRBD1 or TRBD2 (5 bases each). With 7 bases removed from V and 7 bases from J, the gap between germline ends came to 14 bases. This CDR3 is 11 amino acids long. CDR1 is SQVTM and CDR2 is ANQGSEA in the germline V gene. In DNA form, the CDR3 reads TGCAGCGCCACTGGGACGGGGGAGCAGTACTTC. This sequence encodes CSATGTGEQYF.

This clonotype was seen ten or more times. V is TRBV6-5 and J is TRBJ2-5, with 11 positions matching TRBD2. After removal of 4 bases from V and 2 bases from J, the junction contained 9 bases not matched to a gene. The CDR3 covers 17 residues. CDR1 and CDR2 (germline): MNHEY, SVGAGI. CDR3 amino acids: CASSFLRLAGRQETQYF. For the CDR3, the DNA is TGTGCCAGCAGTTTCCTGAGACTAGCGGGGAGACAAGAGACCCAGTACTTC.

This clonotype has a count of ten or more. The chain links TRBV12-3 or TRBV12-4 to TRBJ2-7; 9 bases map to TRBD2. V was pared by 4 bases and J by 7 bases, with 11 bases of the junction left unmatched. The CDR3 covers 15 residues. The CDR3 DNA reads TGTGCCAGCAGTTCCCCTGGGCGGGAGGGCCGTGAGCAGTACTTC. Translation: CASSSPGREGREQYF.

This clonotype was recorded many times. The chain combines TRBV10-3 with TRBJ1-2; D is ambiguous. The CDR3 has 13 residues. The V and J ends lost 3 bases and 4 bases respectively, with 9 bases between them. Germline loops: CDR1 ENHRY, CDR2 SYGVKD. The CDR3, as DNA: TGTGCCATCAGTGAAGGGTTGTTCTATGGCTACACCTTC. Amino acid sequence: CAISEGLFYGYTF.

There are a few counts of this clonotype. The chain couples TRBV15 to TRBJ1-1; TRBD1 matches 7 bases. V lost 3 bases, J lost 1 base, and 11 bases stayed unmatched. The CDR3 spans 17 residues. Per germline, CDR1 LNHNV and CDR2 YYDKDF (reference sequence). The CDR3 region is CATSSPRGQAQNTEAFF. The CDR3 DNA sequence: TGTGCCACCAGCAGCCCCCGAGGACAGGCGCAGAACACTGAAGCTTTCTTT. Variable domain in full (rest from reference TRBV15 and TRBJ1-1): DAMVIQNPRYQVTQFGKPVTLSCSQTLNHNVMYWYQQKSSQAPKLLFHYYDKDFNNEADTPDNFQSRRPNTSFCFLDIRSPGLGDTAMYLCATSSPRGQAQNTEAFFGQGTRLTVV.

The table lists this clonotype with many counts. The CDR3 here is CASSETGGTQYF. Here the CDR3 DNA reads TGTGCCAGCAGTGAGACAGGAGGTACGCAGTATTTT. The chain carries TRBV28 and TRBJ2-3, with D perhaps TRBD1 (6 bases). V shed 5 bases and J shed 8 bases, with 11 bases lying between them. CDR3 length: 12 residues. Germline CDR1 reads MDHEN; CDR2 reads SYDVKM.

In this sample, this clonotype turned up many times. This chain uses TRBV7-2 with TRBJ2-3, with D perhaps TRBD1 (6 bases). V was trimmed by 5 bases and J by 5 bases, leaving 17 bases between them. The CDR3 consists of 15 residues. Germline V lookup: CDR1 SGHTA, CDR2 FQGNSA. CDR3 sequence: CASSQQGLNRDTQYF. In DNA form, the CDR3 reads TGTGCCAGCAGCCAACAGGGCCTTAACCGAGATACGCAGTATTTT.

This clonotype was seen a few times. V and J are TRBV5-6 and TRBJ2-2; no firm D call. V gave up 2 bases and J gave up 4 bases, with 9 bases separating them. This CDR3 region has 14 residues. Germline CDR1 is SGHDT and CDR2 is YYEEEE. The CDR3 coding sequence is TGTGCCAGCAGCTTTATAGAGCCCACCGGGGAGCTGTTTTTT. Protein: CASSFIEPTGELFF.

This chain connects TRBV29-1 to TRBJ2-5; TRBD1 aligns across 9 bases. Germline V gene data show CDR1 as SQVTM and CDR2 as ANQGSEA. The CDR3 length is 14 residues. V shed 1 base, J shed 3 bases, and the junction held 3 bases outside the gene matches. The CDR3 here is CSVEARDREETQYF. Written as DNA, the CDR3 is TGCAGCGTTGAAGCGAGGGACAGGGAAGAGACCCAGTACTTC.

This chain joins TRBV29-1 and TRBJ2-6; 8 bases fit TRBD1. The CDR3 is made up of 16 amino acids. V trimming: 6 bases; J trimming: 0 bases; junction bases outside the gene matches: 7. The germline gives CDR1 SQVTM, CDR2 ANQGSEA. This CDR3 is CSVGDRLSSGANVLTF. CDR3 DNA sequence: TGCAGCGTCGGGGACAGGCTAAGCTCTGGGGCCAACGTCCTGACTTTC. Variable domain in full (rest from reference TRBV29-1 and TRBJ2-6): SAVISQKPSRDICQRGTSLTIQCQVDSQVTMMFWYRQQPGQSLTLIATANQGSEATYESGFVIDKFPISRPNLTFSTLTVSNMSPEDSSIYLCSVGDRLSSGANVLTFGAGSRLTVL.

This clonotype turned up a few times. J is TRBJ2-3 and V is TRBV9; D unclear. V was cut by 3 bases and J by 0 bases, with 11 bases left in between. The length of the CDR3 is 15 residues. Germline CDR1 and CDR2: SGDLS and YYNGEE. This chain's CDR3 is CASSAQRTSTDTQYF. CDR3 DNA sequence: TGTGCCAGCAGCGCTCAGAGAACTAGCACAGATACGCAGTATTTT.

The V call is TRBV6-1, the J call TRBJ2-7; the D is unclear. The V end was cut by 5 bases, the J end by 7 bases, with 12 bases between. From germline, CDR1 is MNHNS and CDR2 SASEGT. CDR3 length equals 12 residues. The DNA for the CDR3 is TGTGCCAGCAGTCCAAGGTCCAGGGAGCAGTACTTC. Translating it yields CASSPRSREQYF.

CDR3 protein: CASSFDGSYNEQFF. DNA for the CDR3: TGTGCCAGCAGCTTCGACGGTTCCTACAATGAGCAGTTCTTC. The chain combines TRBV7-2 with TRBJ2-1, with D unresolved. CDR3 length: 14 amino acids. The V gene's germline CDR1 is SGHTA and CDR2 FQGNSA. Trimming left V 3 bases short and J 1 base short, with 7 bases between.

This clonotype appeared many times. This chain links TRBV7-9 with TRBJ2-1; D remains ambiguous. This CDR3 spans 15 amino acids. The germline CDR1 and CDR2 sequences are SEHNR and FQNEAQ (reference sequence). Deletions cut 8 bases from V and 10 bases from J, with 24 bases between. In DNA form, the CDR3 reads TGTGCCAGCTTCCCTGGCGGTCGGCTAGAGTACGAGCAGTTCTTC. This sequence encodes CASFPGGRLEYEQFF.

This chain joins TRBV6-1 and TRBJ2-7; 7 nucleotides match TRBD1. CDR3 length: 14 amino acids. Germline V gene lookup returns CDR1 MNHNS and CDR2 SASEGT. The V gene end was trimmed by 5 bases and the J gene end by 5 bases; junction bases not matched to a gene: 9. The CDR3 reads CASSIIQGVDEQYF. In nucleotides, the CDR3 is TGTGCCAGCAGTATAATCCAGGGGGTCGACGAGCAGTACTTC.

The chain is built from TRBV20-1 and TRBJ2-3; D tentatively fits TRBD1 or TRBD2 (5 bases each). Germline loops: CDR1 DFQATT, CDR2 SNEGSKA (reference sequence). With 6 bases removed from V and 5 bases from J, the gap between germline ends came to 21 bases. This CDR3 spans 15 amino acids. In DNA form, the CDR3 reads TGCAGTGCCGCCCTTGAGGGGCGGGCTAAAGATACGCAGTATTTT. Translation gives CSAALEGRAKDTQYF.

The CDR3 nucleotides are TGCGCCAGCAGCCAAAGCCCCATTGGGGGGACCCAGTACTTC. Its translation is CASSQSPIGGTQYF. The rearrangement links TRBV4-3 to TRBJ2-5, with D perhaps being TRBD1 or TRBD2 (5 bases each). The CDR3 extends over 14 amino acids. Trimming removed 2 bases at V and 7 bases at J, with 14 bases between. Germline CDR1 is LGHNA and CDR2 is YSLEER.

The table lists this clonotype with many counts. This chain uses TRBV27 with TRBJ2-7, with TRBD2 matching 11 bases. Germline trimming cut 5 bases from V and 6 bases from J; bases unmatched to any gene: 6. Germline V gives CDR1 MNHEY, CDR2 SMNVEV (reference sequence). The CDR3 is made up of 14 amino acids. CDR3 sequence (DNA): TGTGCCAGCAGTCCACTAGCGGGAGCTGGCGAGCAGTACTTC. Translating it yields CASSPLAGAGEQYF.

There are a few counts of this clonotype. This chain links TRBV20-1 with TRBJ2-7; D gene uncertain. The CDR3 extends over 12 amino acids. The ends were cut back, 5 bases at V and 3 bases at J, with 11 bases in the middle. Germline V gene data show CDR1 as DFQATT and CDR2 as SNEGSKA (reference sequence). CDR3 in DNA: TGCAGTGCTGCCCCTGACAACTACGAGCAGTACTTC. Translating gives CSAAPDNYEQYF.

This clonotype has at least ten counts. The V call is TRBV29-1, the J call TRBJ2-7; weak D call: TRBD1 (6 bases). Trimming pared 0 bases from V and 6 bases from J, leaving 15 bases between. The CDR3 has 14 residues. Germline-derived CDR1 and CDR2 are SQVTM and ANQGSEA. The CDR3 protein is CSVEEALTGSEQYF. The CDR3 DNA sequence: TGCAGCGTTGAAGAGGCCCTGACAGGCAGCGAGCAGTACTTC.